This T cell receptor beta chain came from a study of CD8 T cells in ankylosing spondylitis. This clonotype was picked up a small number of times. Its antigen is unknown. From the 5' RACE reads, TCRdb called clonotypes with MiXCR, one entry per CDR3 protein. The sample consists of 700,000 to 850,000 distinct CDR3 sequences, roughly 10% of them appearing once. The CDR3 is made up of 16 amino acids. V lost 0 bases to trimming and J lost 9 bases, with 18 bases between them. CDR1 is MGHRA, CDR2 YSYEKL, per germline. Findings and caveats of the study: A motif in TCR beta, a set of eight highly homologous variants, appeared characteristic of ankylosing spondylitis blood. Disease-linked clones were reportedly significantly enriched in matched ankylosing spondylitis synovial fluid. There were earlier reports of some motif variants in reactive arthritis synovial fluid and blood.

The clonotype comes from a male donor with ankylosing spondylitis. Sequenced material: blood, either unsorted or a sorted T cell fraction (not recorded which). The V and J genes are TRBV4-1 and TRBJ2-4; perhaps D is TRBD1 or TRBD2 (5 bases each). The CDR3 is CASSQDGWLGESIQYF. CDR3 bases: TGCGCCAGCAGCCAAGATGGTTGGCTAGGGGAGAGCATTCAGTACTTC.